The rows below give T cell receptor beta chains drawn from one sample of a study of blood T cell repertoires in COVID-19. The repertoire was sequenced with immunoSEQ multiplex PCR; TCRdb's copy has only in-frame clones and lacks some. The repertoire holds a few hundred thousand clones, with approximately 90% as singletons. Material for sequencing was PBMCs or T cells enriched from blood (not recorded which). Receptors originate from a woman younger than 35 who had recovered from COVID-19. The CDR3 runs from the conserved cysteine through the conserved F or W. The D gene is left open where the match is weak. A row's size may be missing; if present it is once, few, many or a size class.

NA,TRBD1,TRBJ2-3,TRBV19,CASSSRTGTSTDTQYF,TGTGCCAGTAGTAGCCGGACAGGCACTAGCACAGATACGCAGTATTTT
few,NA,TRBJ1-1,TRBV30,CAWSETTTGTEAFF,TGTGCCTGGAGTGAAACTACTACCGGCACTGAAGCTTTCTTT
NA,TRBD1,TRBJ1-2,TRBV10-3,CATSGQGSSDGYTF,TGTGCCACTTCGGGACAGGGGTCTTCGGATGGCTACACCTTC
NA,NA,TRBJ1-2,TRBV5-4,CASSLDRDGGYTF,TGTGCCAGCAGCTTGGACAGGGATGGTGGCTACACCTTC
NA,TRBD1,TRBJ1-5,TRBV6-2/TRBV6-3,CASSRDSYSNQPQHF,TGTGCCAGCAGCCGGGACAGCTATAGCAATCAGCCCCAGCATTTT
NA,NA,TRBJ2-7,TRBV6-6,CASSSGRFVREQYF,TGTGCCAGCAGTTCCGGCAGGTTCGTACGAGAACAGTACTTC
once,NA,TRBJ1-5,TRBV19,CASSILTGSNQPQHF,TGTGCCAGTAGTATATTAACAGGTAGTAATCAGCCCCAGCATTTT
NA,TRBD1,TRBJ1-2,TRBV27,CASSPGDRAYGYTF,TGTGCCAGCAGTCCTGGGGACAGGGCCTATGGCTACACCTTC
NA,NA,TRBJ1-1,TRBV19,CASSRAGTEAFF,TGTGCCAGTAGCCGCGCAGGAACTGAAGCTTTCTTT
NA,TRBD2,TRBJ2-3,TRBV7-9,CASSGRTSGGLDTQYF,TGTGCCAGCAGCGGGCGGACTAGCGGGGGGTTAGATACGCAGTATTTT
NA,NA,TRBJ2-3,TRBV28,CASSLARVSTDTQYF,TGTGCCAGCAGTTTAGCGAGGGTCTCCACAGATACGCAGTATTTT
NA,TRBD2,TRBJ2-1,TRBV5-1,CASSRGLAGSSYNEQFF,TGCGCCAGCAGCCGAGGACTAGCGGGGAGCTCCTACAATGAGCAGTTCTTC
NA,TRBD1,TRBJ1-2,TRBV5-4,CASSPNTGGAIGYTF,TGTGCCAGCAGCCCCAATACAGGGGGCGCAATTGGCTACACCTTC
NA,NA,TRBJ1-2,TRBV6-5,CASSYSKSSGWGYTF,TGTGCCAGCAGTTACAGTAAATCTTCCGGGTGGGGCTACACCTTC
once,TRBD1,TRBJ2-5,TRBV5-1,CASSLVAQGGETQYF,TGCGCCAGCAGCTTGGTAGCACAGGGGGGCGAGACCCAGTACTTC
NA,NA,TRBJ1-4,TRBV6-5,CASSSDRDIIQKLFF,TGTGCCAGCAGTTCGGACCGGGACATAATCCAAAAACTGTTTTTT
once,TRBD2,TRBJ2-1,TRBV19,CASSIGTSGGSYNEQFF,TGTGCCAGTAGTATAGGGACTAGCGGGGGCTCCTACAATGAGCAGTTCTTC
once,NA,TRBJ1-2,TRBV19,CASSPLFHYGYTF,TGTGCCAGTAGTCCACTATTCCACTATGGCTACACCTTC
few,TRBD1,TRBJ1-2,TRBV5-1,CASSSQGVRSYGYTF,TGCGCCAGCAGCTCCCAGGGGGTTAGGAGCTATGGCTACACCTTC
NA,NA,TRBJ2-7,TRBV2,CASRYQEQYF,TGTGCCAGCAGATATCAGGAGCAGTACTTC
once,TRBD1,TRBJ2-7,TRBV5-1,CASTWVGRGRYEQYF,TGCGCCAGCACCTGGGTGGGCAGGGGGAGATACGAGCAGTACTTC
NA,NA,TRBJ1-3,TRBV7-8,CASSLADSDGNTIYF,TGTGCCAGCAGCTTAGCCGACAGTGATGGAAACACCATATATTTT
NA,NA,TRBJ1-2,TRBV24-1,CATSDSLGYGYTF,TGTGCCACCAGTGATTCCCTAGGCTATGGCTACACCTTC
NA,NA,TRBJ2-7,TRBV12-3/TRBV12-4,CASSFEQDYEQYF,TGTGCCAGCAGTTTTGAGCAAGATTACGAGCAGTACTTC
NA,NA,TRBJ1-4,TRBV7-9,CASSLVSPGGEKLFF,TGTGCCAGCAGCTTAGTCTCGCCCGGAGGGGAAAAACTGTTTTTT
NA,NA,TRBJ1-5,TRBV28,CASSLFGGRGNQPQHF,TGTGCCAGCAGTTTATTTGGGGGGAGGGGCAATCAGCCCCAGCATTTT
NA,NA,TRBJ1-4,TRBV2,CASSLQGGDEKLFF,TGTGCCAGCAGCCTCCAGGGTGGAGATGAAAAACTGTTTTTT
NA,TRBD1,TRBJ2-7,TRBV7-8,CASSLGDRAHEQYF,TGTGCCAGCAGCTTAGGAGACAGGGCCCACGAGCAGTACTTC
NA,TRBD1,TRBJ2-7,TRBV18,CASSPGLRQGAKEQYF,TGTGCCAGCTCACCAGGTTTACGGCAGGGGGCGAAGGAGCAGTACTTC
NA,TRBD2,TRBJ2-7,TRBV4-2,CASSQPNSGTSGGASHEQYF,TGTGCCAGCAGCCAACCCAATTCCGGGACTAGCGGGGGGGCCAGTCACGAGCAGTACTTC
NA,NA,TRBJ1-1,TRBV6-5,CASSSHRQANTEAFF,TGTGCCAGCAGTAGTCACAGACAGGCGAACACTGAAGCTTTCTTT
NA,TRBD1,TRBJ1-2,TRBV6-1,CASSAPSGGQGVPGYTF,TGTGCCAGCAGTGCCCCATCCGGTGGACAGGGGGTTCCTGGCTACACCTTC
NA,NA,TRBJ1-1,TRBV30,CAWSGTVMNTEAFF,TGTGCCTGGAGTGGGACAGTCATGAACACTGAAGCTTTCTTT
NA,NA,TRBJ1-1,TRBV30,CAWTEGANTEAFF,TGTGCCTGGACGGAGGGAGCAAACACTGAAGCTTTCTTT
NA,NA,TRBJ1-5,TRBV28,CASSSGESSNQPQHF,TGTGCCAGCAGCTCCGGGGAATCTAGCAATCAGCCCCAGCATTTT
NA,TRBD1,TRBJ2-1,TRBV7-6,CASSLGTGTEKQFF,TGTGCCAGCAGCTTAGGAACCGGGACAGAGAAGCAGTTCTTC
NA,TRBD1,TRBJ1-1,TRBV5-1,CASGGQNPLTEAFF,TGCGCCAGCGGGGGACAGAACCCACTCACTGAAGCTTTCTTT
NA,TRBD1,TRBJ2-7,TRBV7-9,CASSPFGSFGTDEQYF,TGTGCCAGCAGCCCGTTCGGCTCGTTCGGGACAGACGAGCAGTACTTC
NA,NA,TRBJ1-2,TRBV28,CASSPRRDGYTF,TGTGCCAGCAGCCCCCGCCGGGATGGCTACACCTTC
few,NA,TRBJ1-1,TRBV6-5,CASSYSFLGGTEAFF,TGTGCCAGCAGTTACTCGTTCCTGGGAGGCACTGAAGCTTTCTTT
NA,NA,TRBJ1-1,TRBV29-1,CSVKVWGGTTEAFF,TGCAGCGTTAAAGTCTGGGGGGGTACCACTGAAGCTTTCTTT
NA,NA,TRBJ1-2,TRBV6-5,CASSRDTNYGYTF,TGTGCCAGCAGCAGAGACACCAACTATGGCTACACCTTC
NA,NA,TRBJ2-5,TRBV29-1,CSVAGGGHLYQETQYF,TGCAGCGTGGCAGGTGGGGGACACCTGTACCAAGAGACCCAGTACTTC
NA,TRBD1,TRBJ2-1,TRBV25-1,CASKGTGRNNEQFF,TGTGCCAGCAAGGGGACAGGGCGGAACAATGAGCAGTTCTTC